Listed below are T cell receptor beta chains from one sample, sequenced in a study of blood T cells in healthy people across ages. TCRdb analysed the 5' RACE reads with MiXCR anew, one entry per CDR3 protein. The table includes roughly 1,000,000 distinct CDR3 sequences, 25% detected once. These data are also associated with another study on T cells of mothers and their children.

Sequenced: blood. These receptors all come from a girl aged 2-10 years in good health. Each CDR3 is given with its conserved first and last residue. Each record gives: CDR3 protein, CDR3 DNA, D gene, V gene, clone size, J gene. D genes are given only for firm matches. Size tells how often a clone was seen (once, few, many) or the class of an expanded clone, and some rows leave it out.

CDR3aa: CASSLEGSMGSYEQYF
CDR3nt: TGTGCCAGCAGCTTAGAGGGGTCGATGGGCTCCTACGAGCAGTACTTC
d_gene: NA
v_gene: TRBV7-8
abundance: few
j_gene: TRBJ2-7

CDR3aa: CASSLPSGMSTDTQYF
CDR3nt: TGTGCCAGCAGTTTACCCAGCGGAATGAGCACAGATACGCAGTATTTT
d_gene: NA
v_gene: TRBV28
abundance: NA
j_gene: TRBJ2-3

CDR3aa: CASSLVWDHYNEQFF
CDR3nt: TGTGCCAGCAGCTTAGTCTGGGACCACTACAATGAGCAGTTCTTC
d_gene: NA
v_gene: TRBV7-9
abundance: NA
j_gene: TRBJ2-1

CDR3aa: CASSLLGRGQPQHF
CDR3nt: TGTGCCAGCAGTTTATTGGGGCGAGGACAGCCCCAGCATTTT
d_gene: NA
v_gene: TRBV28
abundance: once
j_gene: TRBJ1-5

CDR3aa: CATQRADSEAYEQYF
CDR3nt: TGTGCCACCCAACGAGCGGACAGCGAAGCCTACGAGCAGTACTTC
d_gene: NA
v_gene: TRBV27
abundance: few
j_gene: TRBJ2-7

CDR3aa: CASGLVPSTGHEQYF
CDR3nt: TGTGCTAGTGGTTTGGTACCATCGACAGGACACGAGCAGTACTTC
d_gene: NA
v_gene: TRBV12-5
abundance: few
j_gene: TRBJ2-7

CDR3aa: CAIRKNDEQFF
CDR3nt: TGTGCCATCAGGAAGAACGATGAGCAGTTCTTC
d_gene: NA
v_gene: TRBV10-3
abundance: few
j_gene: TRBJ2-1

CDR3aa: CASSQDYLQSEQYF
CDR3nt: TGCGCCAGCAGCCAAGATTATTTACAGTCCGAGCAGTACTTC
d_gene: NA
v_gene: TRBV4-3
abundance: NA
j_gene: TRBJ2-7

CDR3aa: CASGYDRGYGYTF
CDR3nt: TGTGCTAGTGGCTACGACAGGGGCTATGGCTACACCTTC
d_gene: TRBD1
v_gene: TRBV12-5
abundance: NA
j_gene: TRBJ1-2

CDR3aa: CASSDRRYQETQYF
CDR3nt: TGTGCCAGCAGCGATAGGAGATACCAAGAGACCCAGTACTTC
d_gene: NA
v_gene: TRBV11-1
abundance: NA
j_gene: TRBJ2-5

CDR3aa: CASSRRGPQHLAKNIQYF
CDR3nt: TGTGCCAGCAGCCGACGGGGGCCGCAGCACCTAGCCAAAAACATTCAGTACTTC
d_gene: NA
v_gene: TRBV7-2
abundance: few
j_gene: TRBJ2-4

CDR3aa: CASSYGTDKQNGYTF
CDR3nt: TGTGCCAGCTCATACGGGACCGACAAGCAGAATGGCTACACCTTC
d_gene: NA
v_gene: TRBV18
abundance: NA
j_gene: TRBJ1-2

CDR3aa: CASSLGPGGNTEAFF
CDR3nt: TGTGCCAGCAGCTTAGGTCCCGGAGGAAACACTGAAGCTTTCTTT
d_gene: NA
v_gene: TRBV7-2
abundance: NA
j_gene: TRBJ1-1

CDR3aa: CASTNSGGIETQYF
CDR3nt: TGTGCCAGTACTAATAGCGGGGGGATAGAGACCCAGTACTTC
d_gene: TRBD2
v_gene: TRBV19
abundance: few
j_gene: TRBJ2-5

CDR3aa: CASTAGGDYNEQFF
CDR3nt: TGTGCCAGCACCGCGGGGGGCGACTACAATGAGCAGTTCTTC
d_gene: TRBD2
v_gene: TRBV27
abundance: NA
j_gene: TRBJ2-1

CDR3aa: CSVEWGAATDTQYF
CDR3nt: TGCAGCGTTGAGTGGGGGGCAGCGACAGATACGCAGTATTTT
d_gene: NA
v_gene: TRBV29-1
abundance: few
j_gene: TRBJ2-3

CDR3aa: CSAAQGNEKLFF
CDR3nt: TGCAGCGCGGCACAGGGTAACGAAAAACTGTTTTTT
d_gene: NA
v_gene: TRBV29-1
abundance: NA
j_gene: TRBJ1-4

CDR3aa: CVARDWNTEAFF
CDR3nt: TGCGTCGCACGGGACTGGAACACTGAAGCTTTCTTT
d_gene: NA
v_gene: TRBV29-1
abundance: NA
j_gene: TRBJ1-1

CDR3aa: CASSLIREETQYF
CDR3nt: TGTGCCAGCAGCTTAATACGTGAAGAGACCCAGTACTTC
d_gene: NA
v_gene: TRBV7-3
abundance: NA
j_gene: TRBJ2-5

CDR3aa: CSVGGSSTGPAGVYEQYF
CDR3nt: TGCAGCGTTGGGGGATCAAGTACAGGGCCGGCTGGAGTTTACGAGCAGTACTTC
d_gene: NA
v_gene: TRBV29-1
abundance: NA
j_gene: TRBJ2-7

CDR3aa: CASSLAGQSSTDTQYF
CDR3nt: TGTGCCAGCAGCTTGGCCGGACAGAGTAGCACAGATACGCAGTATTTT
d_gene: NA
v_gene: TRBV5-6
abundance: few
j_gene: TRBJ2-3

CDR3aa: CASSPGLGDHEQYF
CDR3nt: TGTGCCAGCAGCCCGGGACTAGGAGACCACGAGCAGTACTTC
d_gene: TRBD2
v_gene: TRBV2
abundance: few
j_gene: TRBJ2-7

CDR3aa: CASSLVGAAETQYF
CDR3nt: TGTGCCAGCAGTTTGGTGGGAGCGGCGGAGACCCAGTACTTC
d_gene: NA
v_gene: TRBV28
abundance: NA
j_gene: TRBJ2-5

CDR3aa: CASTYGLAGGTGELFF
CDR3nt: TGTGCCAGCACCTACGGACTAGCGGGAGGCACCGGGGAGCTGTTTTTT
d_gene: TRBD2
v_gene: TRBV6-1
abundance: few
j_gene: TRBJ2-2